Reported below is one T cell receptor (beta chain). The antigen remains unidentified. Profiling relied on immunoSEQ multiplex PCR, and the TCRdb table lists in-frame clones only, not all of them. The sample records about 58,000 clones, 60% to 85% being singletons. This record comes from a study of vaccination effects on CD4 cells after COVID-19. At the level of the study: Culturing of a few million PBMC per well took place with 8.5 to 10 IU/ml IL-2 and about 10 ug/ml peptides.

Deletions cut 0 bases from V and 2 bases from J, with 15 bases between. Germline lookup yields CDR1 SGHTS and CDR2 YDEGEE. The CDR3 consists of 17 residues. Study-wide points: Marked clonal contraction of both clone types appeared late after vaccination.

On approximately day 9 of culture, CD4+ T cells were separated out. Each culture had half its medium swapped for IL-2 medium on days 3 and 7. This clonotype was obtained from a human donor who received a COVID-19 vaccine. This material consisted of CD4+ T cells from PBMCs cultured without peptide, taken before COVID-19 vaccination. This rearrangement joins TRBV5-8 to TRBJ2-1, with D possibly TRBD1 on 6 matching bases. CDR3 sequence (DNA): TGTGCCAGCAGCTTGGTTGGGGGCGCAATCCCCTACAATGAGCAGTTCTTC. Protein: CASSLVGGAIPYNEQFF.